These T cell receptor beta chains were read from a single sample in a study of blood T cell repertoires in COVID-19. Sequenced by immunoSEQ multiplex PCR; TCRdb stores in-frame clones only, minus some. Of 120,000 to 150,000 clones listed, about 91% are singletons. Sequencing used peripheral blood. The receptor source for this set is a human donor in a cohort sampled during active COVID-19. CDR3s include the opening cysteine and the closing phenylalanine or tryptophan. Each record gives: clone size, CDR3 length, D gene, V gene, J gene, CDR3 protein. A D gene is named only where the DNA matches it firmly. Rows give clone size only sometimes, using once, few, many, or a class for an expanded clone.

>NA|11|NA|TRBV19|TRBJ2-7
CASATSSEQYF
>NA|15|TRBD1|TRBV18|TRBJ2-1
CASSPGTGGGYEQFF
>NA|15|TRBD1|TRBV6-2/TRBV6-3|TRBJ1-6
CASSRWDSSDSPLHF
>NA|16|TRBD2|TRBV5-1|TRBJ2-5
CASSLAVAGAQETQYF
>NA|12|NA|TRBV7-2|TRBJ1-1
CASSLSNTEAFF
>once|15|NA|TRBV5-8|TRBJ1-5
CASSLVSRSSRPQHF
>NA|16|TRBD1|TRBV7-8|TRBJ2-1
CASSFQQGAMANEQFF
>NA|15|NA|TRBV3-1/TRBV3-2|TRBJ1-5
CASSQGGKVSQPQHF
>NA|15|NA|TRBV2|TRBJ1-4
CASSVEGQVNEKLFF
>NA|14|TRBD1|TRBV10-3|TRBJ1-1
CAIRGTGENTEAFF
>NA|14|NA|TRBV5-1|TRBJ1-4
CASSLQGTNEKLFF
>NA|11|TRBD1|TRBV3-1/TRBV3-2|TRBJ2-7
CASSTGVEQYF
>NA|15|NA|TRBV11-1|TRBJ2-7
CASSLVSGAPYEQYF
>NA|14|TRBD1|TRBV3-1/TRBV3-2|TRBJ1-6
CASSTGTENSPLHF
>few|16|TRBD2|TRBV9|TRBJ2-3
CASSVSGGGRTDTQYF
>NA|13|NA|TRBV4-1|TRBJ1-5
CASSQGPNQPQHF
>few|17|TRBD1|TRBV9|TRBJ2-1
CASSVAPDRGLVNEQFF
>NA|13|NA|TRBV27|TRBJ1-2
CASSNRGRGGYTF
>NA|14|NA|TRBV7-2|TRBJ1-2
CASSAATGYYGYTF
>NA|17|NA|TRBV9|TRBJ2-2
CASSAALRGTNTGELFF
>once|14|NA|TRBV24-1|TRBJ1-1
CATSGGAMGTEAFF
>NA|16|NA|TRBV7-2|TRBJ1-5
CASSLDRPTGGEPQHF
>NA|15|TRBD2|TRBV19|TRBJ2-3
CASRPGLAGTDTQYF
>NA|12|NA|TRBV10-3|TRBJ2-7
CAISTGLYEQYF
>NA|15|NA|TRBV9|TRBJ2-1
CASSVLASSYNEQFF
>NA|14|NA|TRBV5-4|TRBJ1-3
CASSGGNSGNTIYF
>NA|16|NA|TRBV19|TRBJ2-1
CASTLRLRSSYNEQFF
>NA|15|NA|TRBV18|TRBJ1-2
CASSPQQRARGGYTF
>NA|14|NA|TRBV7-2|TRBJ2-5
CASSLMGVRETQYF
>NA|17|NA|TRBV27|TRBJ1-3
CASNKGTGQGSGNTIYF
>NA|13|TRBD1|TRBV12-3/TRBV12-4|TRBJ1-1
CASRDRANTEAFF
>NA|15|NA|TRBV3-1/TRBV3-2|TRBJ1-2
CASSPVVGGSYGYTF
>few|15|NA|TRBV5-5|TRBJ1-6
CASSWGELTNSPLHF
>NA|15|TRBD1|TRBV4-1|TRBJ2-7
CASSRQGAGSYEQYF
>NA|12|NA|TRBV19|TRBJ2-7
CAIERAGYEQYF
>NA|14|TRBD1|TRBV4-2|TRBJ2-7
CASSLWTGESEQYF
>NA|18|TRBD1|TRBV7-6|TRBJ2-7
CASSPGADRGEYYYEQYF
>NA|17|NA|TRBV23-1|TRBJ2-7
CASSQPREVAARYEQYF
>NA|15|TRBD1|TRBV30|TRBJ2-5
CAWKPGQGAKETQYF
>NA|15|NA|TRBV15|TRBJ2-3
CATSIAAALTDTQYF
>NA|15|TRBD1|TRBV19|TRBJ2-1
CASSGGQGAYNEQFF
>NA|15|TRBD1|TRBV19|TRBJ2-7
CASSSGGGRSYEQYF
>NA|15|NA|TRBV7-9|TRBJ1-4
CASSLVSLPGEKLFF
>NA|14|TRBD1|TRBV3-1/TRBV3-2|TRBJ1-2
CARPLTGGNYGYTF
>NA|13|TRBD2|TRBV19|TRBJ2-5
CASQAGFQETQYF
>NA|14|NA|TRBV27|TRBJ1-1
CASSLYRLNTEAFF
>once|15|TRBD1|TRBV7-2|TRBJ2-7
CASSLRWAGGPEQYF
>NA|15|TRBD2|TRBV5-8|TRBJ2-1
CASSLASGGYNEQFF
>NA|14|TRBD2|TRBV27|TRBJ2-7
CASSRSGSSYEQYF